A single T cell receptor (beta chain) is shown here with its context. Antigen specificity is unknown. Both about-4-week and about-12-week second-dose recipients were combined. Germline V CDR1 and CDR2: SEHNR, FQNEAQ (reference sequence). Deletions cut 0 bases from V and 1 base from J, with 5 bases between. The CDR3 is made up of 14 amino acids. This entry comes from a study of T cell responses to AZD1222 COVID-19 vaccine. Study conclusions and caveats: Mostly white British, mostly female donors; authors suggested clonal diversity may be underestimated. Baseline antibody screening turned up just a handful of seropositive AZD1222 recipients.

Sequencing used immunoSEQ multiplex PCR; TCRdb keeps in-frame clones, though not all of them. Here the sample spans over 95,000 clones, approximately 88% being singletons. This TCR derives from an adult who received the AZD1222 COVID-19 vaccine. The chain has TRBV7-9 and TRBJ2-3, with D perhaps TRBD2 (5 bases). This material consisted of peripheral blood, taken 28 days after the second AZD1222 dose. The CDR3 reads CASSLAGGTDTQYF. CDR3 coding DNA: TGTGCCAGCAGCTTAGCCGGGGGCACAGATACGCAGTATTTT.